The 28 T cell receptor beta chains in this list originate from one sample, sequenced in a study of post-analysis software for immune sequencing data. Their cognate antigens are unknown. The library was made from cDNA and included unique molecular identifiers. TCRdb called the PCR reads again in MiXCR, with one record for every CDR3 protein. The sample includes 170,000 or so distinct CDR3 sequences, around 30% seen only once; the top ten take roughly 1.6%. Study results and limitations: TRBV segments more frequent in patients than in controls numbered five and included TRBV5-6, TRBV5-1 and TRBV20-1.

The sample consisted of blood. Receptors originate from a girl aged 10 to 17 with multiple sclerosis.

This clonotype was observed a few times. This chain links TRBV7-2 with TRBJ1-1, with D hard to call. This CDR3 spans 15 amino acids. The ends were cut back, 3 bases at V and 1 base at J, with 12 bases in the middle. The germline V gene encodes CDR1 SGHTA and CDR2 FQGNSA. The CDR3, as DNA: TGTGCCAGCAGCTTTAGTAAACTGGGGAACACTGAAGCTTTCTTT. Residues: CASSFSKLGNTEAFF.

Note on this clonotype: This may be a read error: a much more frequent sequence differs by one nucleotide. V and J are TRBV12-3 or TRBV12-4 and TRBJ2-3, with TRBD2 matching 8 bases. This CDR3 is built from 17 residues. CDR3 loop: CASSFSPGRESGDAQYF. Written as DNA, the CDR3 is TGTGCCAGCAGTTTTTCTCCCGGGAGGGAGAGTGGAGATGCGCAGTATTTT.

This clonotype was seen more than once but under ten times. The rearrangement links TRBV7-9 to TRBJ2-6; the D is unclear. The CDR3 runs to 15 residues. The V gene lost 3 bases and the J gene lost 0 bases, with 6 bases spanning the gap. The V gene's germline CDR1 is SEHNR and CDR2 FQNEAQ (reference sequence). The CDR3 loop is CASSFRSSGANVLTF. CDR3 bases: TGTGCCAGCAGCTTCAGGAGCTCTGGGGCCAACGTCCTGACTTTC.

J is TRBJ2-7 and V is TRBV20-1; TRBD2 is a possible D gene (5 bases). Trimming left V 3 bases short and J 3 bases short, with 15 bases between. CDR3 length: 14 residues. Germline assignment: CDR1 DFQATT and CDR2 SNEGSKA (reference sequence). CDR3 nucleotide sequence: TGCAGTGCTAGTAGGAGGCTGGGGTTCTACGAGCAGTACTTC. Translating it yields CSASRRLGFYEQYF.

The chain joins TRBV20-1 to TRBJ1-1; D remains ambiguous. V lost 5 bases, J lost 3 bases, and 10 bases lay in between. The CDR3 runs to 12 residues. Germline CDR1 is DFQATT and CDR2 is SNEGSKA (reference sequence). DNA of the CDR3: TGCAGTGCTTGGGGTCGCCACACTGAAGCTTTCTTT. It specifies CSAWGRHTEAFF.

This clonotype has a count of ten or more. CDR3 nucleotide sequence: TGTGCCAGCAGCTTAGGACCGCTAGCCACCTACGAGCAGTACTTC. Amino acids: CASSLGPLATYEQYF. The gene calls are TRBV11-2 and TRBJ2-7, with D tentatively TRBD2 (5 bases). The CDR3 loop spans 15 amino acids. V shed 1 base and J shed 2 bases, with 12 bases lying between them. CDR1 is SGHAT, CDR2 FQNNGV, per germline.

This clonotype was counted a few times. The chain joins TRBV5-1 to TRBJ2-1; 8 bases line up with TRBD2. The V and J ends lost 5 bases and 7 bases, in that order; junction bases with no gene match: 20. Germline lookup yields CDR1 SGHRS and CDR2 YFSETQ. The CDR3 consists of 18 residues. Here the CDR3 DNA reads TGCGCCAGCAGTGAACAGACTATTTCGGGAGGGCGCGGGAATGAGCAGTTCTTC. This gives the protein CASSEQTISGGRGNEQFF.

This clonotype was observed at least ten times. The genes are TRBV5-6 and TRBJ2-3; the D gene is possibly TRBD2 (6 bases). V gave up 0 bases and J gave up 14 bases, with 19 bases separating them. There are 14 residues in the CDR3. Germline values: CDR1 SGHDT, CDR2 YYEEEE. The CDR3 DNA reads TGTGCCAGCAGCTTGGATCTCAACCTAGCGTATTGGTATTTT. Its protein is CASSLDLNLAYWYF.

In this sample, this clonotype turned up a few times. The chain couples TRBV24-1 to TRBJ2-1; D is undetermined. Trimming shortened V by 3 bases and J by 0 bases, and 11 bases separated the two germline ends. This CDR3 contains 16 residues. Looked up from germline, CDR1 is KGHDR and CDR2 is SFDVKD. The CDR3 region has the DNA TGTGCCACCAGTGATATCGGCCGAAGCTCCTACAATGAGCAGTTCTTC. It yields the protein CATSDIGRSSYNEQFF.

This clonotype showed up just a few times. In nucleotides, the CDR3 is TGCGCCAGCAGTCCTGAAAAACTGTTTTTT. Translating gives CASSPEKLFF. The chain uses TRBV10-1 and TRBJ1-4, with D unclear. Trimming cost V 5 bases and J 7 bases, with 2 bases left between them. The CDR3 is made up of 10 amino acids. CDR1 and CDR2 from the germline V gene are WNHNN and SYGVQD (reference sequence).

To note about this clonotype: This could be a read error, since a much larger clone is one nucleotide away. The rearrangement joins TRBV7-3 to TRBJ1-1, with a possible D match to TRBD1 (6 bases). Trimming shortened V by 7 bases and J by 1 base, and 10 bases separated the two germline ends. CDR1 is SGHTA, CDR2 FQGTGA, per germline. The CDR3 runs 13 residues. CDR3 amino acids: CASNPGQNTEAFF. CDR3 coding DNA: TGTGCCAGCAACCCGGGACAGAACACTGAAGCTTTCTTT.

The rearrangement joins TRBV6-1 to TRBJ2-4; D not resolved. V lost 7 bases and J 4 bases, leaving 8 bases between the germline ends. CDR3 length: 12 amino acids. In germline, CDR1 is MNHNS, CDR2 SASEGT. CDR3 sequence reads: CASKTGKNIQYF. The CDR3 region has the DNA TGTGCCAGCAAAACGGGTAAAAACATTCAGTACTTC.

The V and J genes are TRBV5-1 and TRBJ1-1, with a weak D call TRBD1 (5 bases). The CDR3 sequence is 14 residues long. CDR1 is SGHRS, CDR2 YFSETQ, per germline. Trimming shortened V by 2 bases and J by 5 bases, and 13 bases separated the two germline ends. The CDR3, as DNA: TGCGCCAGCAGCTTTAAAGCAGGGTTAACTGAAGCTTTCTTT. Protein sequence: CASSFKAGLTEAFF.

This clonotype has at least ten counts. The V gene is TRBV5-1, the J gene TRBJ2-4; 9 bases map to TRBD2. CDR1 is SGHRS, CDR2 YFSETQ, per germline. The J segment lost 7 bases and the V segment lost 4 bases, leaving 6 bases of the junction unmatched. The CDR3 sequence is 14 residues long. For the CDR3, the DNA is TGCGCCAGCAGCCTGGGACTAGCCAGGAACATTCAGTACTTC. Amino acid sequence: CASSLGLARNIQYF.

This chain connects TRBV2 to TRBJ2-7, with D hard to call. Trimming cost V 8 bases and J 0 bases, with 8 bases left between them. CDR1 SNHLY and CDR2 FYNNEI come from the germline V gene. The CDR3 covers 12 residues. The CDR3 sequence: CASRVGSYEQYF. CDR3 bases: TGTGCCAGCCGTGTCGGCTCCTACGAGCAGTACTTC.

This clonotype was seen many times. V gene TRBV19 combines with J gene TRBJ2-1; D gene ambiguous. Trimming took 7 bases from V and 6 from J, leaving 7 bases between them. CDR3 length: 11 residues. CDR1 LNHDA and CDR2 SQIVND come from the germline V gene (reference sequence). DNA of the CDR3: TGTGCCAGTACCTACCGCAATGAGCAGTTCTTC. Its translation: CASTYRNEQFF.

This chain links TRBV4-1 with TRBJ2-4, with 11 nucleotides matching TRBD1. The germline gives CDR1 MGHRA, CDR2 YSYEKL. With 4 bases clipped from V and 0 bases from J, the junction kept 8 bases outside the gene matches. The CDR3 extends over 18 amino acids. The CDR3: CASSPGTGGKLAKNIQYF. CDR3 in DNA: TGCGCCAGCAGCCCGGGGACAGGGGGTAAACTAGCCAAAAACATTCAGTACTTC.

This clonotype was seen ten or more times. The chain links TRBV10-3 to TRBJ2-1; a weak D match, TRBD2 (6 bases). The CDR3 totals 14 residues. Trimming removed 3 bases from V and 10 bases from J, with 16 bases in between. Germline V gene data show CDR1 as ENHRY and CDR2 as SYGVKD. The CDR3 DNA sequence: TGTGCCATCAGTGACCTTGGGGGGTCGGGAGAGCAGTTCTTC. Its protein product is CAISDLGGSGEQFF.

In this sample, this clonotype turned up many times. The CDR3 is CASSSHLRARDQETQYF. The DNA for the CDR3 is TGCGCCAGCAGCTCCCATCTTCGGGCGCGAGACCAAGAGACCCAGTACTTC. V gene TRBV4-1 combines with J gene TRBJ2-5; D is unclear. The CDR3 sequence is 17 residues long. V gave up 5 bases and J gave up 0 bases, with 19 bases separating them. CDR1 MGHRA and CDR2 YSYEKL come from the germline V gene.

This clonotype was seen repeatedly, ten times or more. The rearrangement joins TRBV18 to TRBJ1-2; no firm D call. Between the trimmed V and J ends, which lost 2 bases and 3 bases, there was a span of 13 bases. This CDR3 has 15 amino acids. Germline CDR1 is KGHSH and CDR2 is LQKENI. CDR3 residues: CASSPVIQQDYGYTF. The CDR3 DNA reads TGTGCCAGCTCACCAGTCATCCAGCAGGACTATGGCTACACCTTC.

This clonotype was seen repeatedly, ten times or more. V is TRBV5-1 and J is TRBJ2-3; 10 positions agree with TRBD2. Germline trimming cut 0 bases from V and 5 bases from J; bases unmatched to any gene: 0. CDR1 SGHRS and CDR2 YFSETQ come from the germline V gene. The CDR3 is made up of 14 amino acids. CDR3 region: CASSLGLAGDTQYF. CDR3 bases: TGCGCCAGCAGCTTGGGACTAGCGGGAGATACGCAGTATTTT. The full variable domain, rest sourced from reference TRBV5-1 and TRBJ2-3, is KAGVTQTPRYLIKTRGQQVTLSCSPISGHRSVSWYQQTPGQGLQFLFEYFSETQRNKGNFPGRFSGRQFSNSRSEMNVSTLELGDSALYLCASSLGLAGDTQYFGPGTRLTVL.

This clonotype appeared many times. The chain couples TRBV12-3 or TRBV12-4 to TRBJ1-2, with 10 nucleotides matching TRBD1. The CDR3 sequence is 17 residues long. V gave up 3 bases and J gave up 3 bases; unmatched junction bases: 10. CDR3 sequence (DNA): TGTGCCAGCAGTTTTGAACCTTGGGGGACAGGGGACTATGGCTACACCTTC. Translating it yields CASSFEPWGTGDYGYTF.

As regards this clonotype: Compared with germline, one end of the junction differs, possibly owing to a read error. The chain links TRBV4-2 to TRBJ2-5; D could derive from TRBD1 or TRBD2 (5 bases each). CDR1 is LGHNA and CDR2 is YNFKEQ in the germline V gene. This CDR3 is built from 15 residues. CDR3 DNA: TGTGCCAGCGGCCACCCCTCAGCGGCAGGGGAGACCCAGTACTTC. The encoded protein is CASGHPSAAGETQYF.

This clonotype is a singleton in its sample. One base away lies a much larger clone, so this may be a sequencing read error. This chain connects TRBV29-1 to TRBJ1-2; D remains unclear. Germline CDR1 SQVTM, CDR2 ANQGSEA. This CDR3 comprises 10 residues. This chain's CDR3 is CSVGGSGCTF. The CDR3 DNA is TGCAGCGTTGGCGGGTCTGGCTGCACCTTC.

This clonotype was observed at least ten times. J is TRBJ2-7 and V is TRBV7-2, with 8 bases lining up with TRBD1. The germline V gene has CDR1 SGHTA and CDR2 FQGNSA. The CDR3 consists of 13 residues. With 5 bases clipped from V and 6 bases from J, the junction kept 6 bases outside the gene matches. The CDR3: CASSQGQVREQYF. The CDR3, as DNA: TGTGCCAGCAGCCAGGGACAGGTACGCGAGCAGTACTTC.

This sequence joins TRBV20-1 and TRBJ2-1; D may match TRBD1 or TRBD2 (5 bases each). Germline V gives CDR1 DFQATT, CDR2 SNEGSKA (reference sequence). Trimming took 5 bases from V and 9 from J, leaving 17 bases between them. This CDR3 is built from 13 residues. Here the CDR3 reads CSAPGPGRGEQFF. The CDR3, as DNA: TGCAGTGCTCCAGGGCCCGGACGGGGTGAGCAGTTCTTC.

This clonotype was seen ten or more times. The CDR3 here is CASSLRLSSNSYEQYF. The DNA of the CDR3 is TGTGCCAGCAGTTTGCGCCTCTCGTCAAACTCCTACGAGCAGTACTTC. The chain carries TRBV27 and TRBJ2-7; D is ambiguous. Germline CDR1 reads MNHEY; CDR2 reads SMNVEV (reference sequence). The CDR3 has 16 residues. V shed 3 bases and J shed 0 bases, with 15 bases lying between them.

This clonotype has ten or more counts. This chain joins TRBV2 and TRBJ2-5; 8 bases agree with TRBD2. Germline trimming cut 2 bases from V and 1 base from J; bases unmatched to any gene: 6. Germline V gives CDR1 SNHLY, CDR2 FYNNEI. This CDR3 contains 16 residues. This CDR3 is CASSEQASGFQETQYF. The CDR3 DNA reads TGTGCCAGCAGTGAACAGGCTAGCGGGTTCCAAGAGACCCAGTACTTC.